Listed here is a single T cell receptor beta chain. This entry is derived from a study of shared clonotypes between healthy human individuals. Study-level information: Aged 18 to 49, the donors were a couple of women and a few men.

The V end was cut by 6 bases, the J end by 11 bases, with 19 bases between. Germline values: CDR1 MDHEN, CDR2 SYDVKM. CDR3 length equals 13 residues. Generated by immunoSEQ multiplex PCR, the TCRdb table keeps only in-frame clones and is missing some. The sample has approximately 700,000 clones, more than 70% seen once. The sequencing sample was made of memory CD4+ T cells sorted from blood. Documented subset: CD45RA-negative fraction. The chain couples TRBV28 to TRBJ1-2; no clear D gene. This TCR derives from a woman aged 25 to 39 in good health. DNA for the CDR3: TGTGCCAGCAGAGGGAGGATCCCGGCGGGTTACACCTTC. This sequence encodes CASRGRIPAGYTF.